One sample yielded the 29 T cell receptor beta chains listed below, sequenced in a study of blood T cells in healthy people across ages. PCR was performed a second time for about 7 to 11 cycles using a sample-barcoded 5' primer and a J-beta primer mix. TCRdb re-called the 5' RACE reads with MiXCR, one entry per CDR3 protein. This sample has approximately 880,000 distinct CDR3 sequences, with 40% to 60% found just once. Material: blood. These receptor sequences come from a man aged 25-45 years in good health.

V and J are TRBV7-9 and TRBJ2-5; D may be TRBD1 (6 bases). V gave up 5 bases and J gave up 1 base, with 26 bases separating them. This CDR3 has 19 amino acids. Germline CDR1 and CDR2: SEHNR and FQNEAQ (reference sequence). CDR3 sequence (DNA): TGTGCCAGCAGCCCCGGTTTTGGACGCCGCAGGGGCTTCCAAGAGACCCAGTACTTC. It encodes CASSPGFGRRRGFQETQYF.

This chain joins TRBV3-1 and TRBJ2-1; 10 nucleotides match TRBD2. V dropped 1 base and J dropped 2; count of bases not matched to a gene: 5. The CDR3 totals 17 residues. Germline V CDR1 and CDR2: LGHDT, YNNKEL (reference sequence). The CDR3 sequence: CASSQGGAGGTYNEQFF. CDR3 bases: TGTGCCAGCAGCCAAGGGGGAGCGGGGGGGACCTACAATGAGCAGTTCTTC.

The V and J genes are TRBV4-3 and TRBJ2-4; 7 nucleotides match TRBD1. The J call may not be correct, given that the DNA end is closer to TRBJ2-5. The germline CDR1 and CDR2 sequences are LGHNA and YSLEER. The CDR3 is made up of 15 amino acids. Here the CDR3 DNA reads TGCGCCAGCAGCCTCGGACAGGAGGCTCAAGAGACCCAGTACTTC. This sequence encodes CASSLGQEAQETQYF.

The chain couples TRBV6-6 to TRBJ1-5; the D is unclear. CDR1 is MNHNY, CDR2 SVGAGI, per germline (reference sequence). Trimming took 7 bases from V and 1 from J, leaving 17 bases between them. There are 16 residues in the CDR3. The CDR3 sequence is CASTSPPGNSNQPQHF. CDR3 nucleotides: TGTGCCAGCACCAGCCCCCCCGGTAACAGCAATCAGCCCCAGCATTTT.

CDR3 nucleotide sequence: TGTGCCAGCAGTTACTCGGGACAGGGGGTAGAGACCCAGTACTTC. This gives the protein CASSYSGQGVETQYF. This sequence joins TRBV6-5 and TRBJ2-4, with 11 bases aligning to TRBD1. The J call is uncertain, as TRBJ2-5 better fits the DNA end. The CDR3 runs to 15 residues. Germline CDR1 is MNHEY and CDR2 is SVGAGI.

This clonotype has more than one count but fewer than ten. As DNA, the CDR3 is TGTGCCAGCAGCTCGCGGAGGGGCCGGGGTGAAGCTTTCTTT. Translated: CASSSRRGRGEAFF. The chain has TRBV5-6 and TRBJ1-1, with a possible D match to TRBD1 (5 bases). Germline V CDR1 and CDR2: SGHDT, YYEEEE. The V end was cut by 3 bases, the J end by 7 bases, with 16 bases between. The CDR3 covers 14 residues.

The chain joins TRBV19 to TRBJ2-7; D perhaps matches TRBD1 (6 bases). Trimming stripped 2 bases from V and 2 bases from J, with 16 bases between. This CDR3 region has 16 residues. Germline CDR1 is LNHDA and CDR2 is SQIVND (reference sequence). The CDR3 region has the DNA TGTGCCAGTAGTATAACGGTACCACAGGGAACCTACGAGCAGTACTTC. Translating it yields CASSITVPQGTYEQYF.

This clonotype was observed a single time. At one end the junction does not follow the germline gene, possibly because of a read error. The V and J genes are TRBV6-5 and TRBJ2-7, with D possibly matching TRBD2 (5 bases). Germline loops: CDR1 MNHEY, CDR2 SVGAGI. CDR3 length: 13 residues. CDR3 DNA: TGTGCCAGCAGTTATTCAGGAGGCTACGGGCAGTACTTC. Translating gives CASSYSGGYGQYF.

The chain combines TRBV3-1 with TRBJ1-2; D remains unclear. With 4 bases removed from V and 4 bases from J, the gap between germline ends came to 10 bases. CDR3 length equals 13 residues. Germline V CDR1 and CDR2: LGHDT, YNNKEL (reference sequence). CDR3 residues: CASSPDEIYGYTF. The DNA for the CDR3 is TGTGCCAGCAGCCCAGACGAAATCTATGGCTACACCTTC.

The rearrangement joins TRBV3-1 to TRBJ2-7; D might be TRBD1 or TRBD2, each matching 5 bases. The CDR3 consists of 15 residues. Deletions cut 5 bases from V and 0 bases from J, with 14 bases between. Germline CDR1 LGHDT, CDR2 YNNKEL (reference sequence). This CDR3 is CASSTRRGYSYEQYF. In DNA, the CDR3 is TGTGCCAGCAGCACCCGTCGGGGCTACTCCTACGAGCAGTACTTC.

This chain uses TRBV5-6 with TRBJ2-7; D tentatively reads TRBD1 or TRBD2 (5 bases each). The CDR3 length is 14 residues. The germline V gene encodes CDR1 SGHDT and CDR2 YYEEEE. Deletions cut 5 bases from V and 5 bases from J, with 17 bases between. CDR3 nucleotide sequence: TGTGCCAGCAGTCCCGGGACGGCTCTGGACGAGCAGTACTTC. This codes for CASSPGTALDEQYF.

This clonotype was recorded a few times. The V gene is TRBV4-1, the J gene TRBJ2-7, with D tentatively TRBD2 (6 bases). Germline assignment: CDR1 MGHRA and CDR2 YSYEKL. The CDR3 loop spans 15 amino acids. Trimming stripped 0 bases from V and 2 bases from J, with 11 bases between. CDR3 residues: CASSQDTREAYEQYF. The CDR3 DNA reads TGCGCCAGCAGCCAAGATACGCGGGAAGCCTACGAGCAGTACTTC.

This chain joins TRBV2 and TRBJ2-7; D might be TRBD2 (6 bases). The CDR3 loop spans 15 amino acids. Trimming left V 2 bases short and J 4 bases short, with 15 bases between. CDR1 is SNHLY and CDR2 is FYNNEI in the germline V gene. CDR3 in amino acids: CASSEQGGFGYEQYF. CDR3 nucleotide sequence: TGTGCCAGCAGTGAACAAGGAGGGTTTGGGTACGAGCAGTACTTC. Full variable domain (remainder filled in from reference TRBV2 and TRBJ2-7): EPEVTQTPSHQVTQMGQEVILRCVPISNHLYFYWYRQILGQKVEFLVSFYNNEISEKSEIFDDQFSVERPDGSNFTLKIRSTKLEDSAMYFCASSEQGGFGYEQYFGPGTRLTVT.

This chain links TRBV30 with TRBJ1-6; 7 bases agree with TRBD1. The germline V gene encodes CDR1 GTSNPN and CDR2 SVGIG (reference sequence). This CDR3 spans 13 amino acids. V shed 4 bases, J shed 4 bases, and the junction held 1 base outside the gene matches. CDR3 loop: CAWKDRYNSPLHF. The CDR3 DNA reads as TGTGCCTGGAAGGACAGGTATAATTCACCCCTCCACTTT.

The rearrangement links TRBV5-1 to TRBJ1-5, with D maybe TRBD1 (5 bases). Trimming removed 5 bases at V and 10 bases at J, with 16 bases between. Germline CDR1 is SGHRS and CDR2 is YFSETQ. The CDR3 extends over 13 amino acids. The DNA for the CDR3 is TGCGCCAGCAGTCTCACGTGGGGGGATCCCCAGCATTTT. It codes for CASSLTWGDPQHF.

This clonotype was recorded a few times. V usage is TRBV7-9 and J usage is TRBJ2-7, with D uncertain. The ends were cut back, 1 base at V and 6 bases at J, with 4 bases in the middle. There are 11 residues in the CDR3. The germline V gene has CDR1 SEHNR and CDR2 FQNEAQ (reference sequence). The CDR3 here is CASSLDFEQYF. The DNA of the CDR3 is TGTGCCAGCAGCTTAGACTTCGAGCAGTACTTC. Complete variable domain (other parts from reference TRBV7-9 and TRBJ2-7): DTGVSQNPRHKITKRGQNVTFRCDPISEHNRLYWYRQTLGQGPEFLTYFQNEAQLEKSRLLSDRFSAERPKGSFSTLEIQRTEQGDSAMYLCASSLDFEQYFGPGTRLTVT.

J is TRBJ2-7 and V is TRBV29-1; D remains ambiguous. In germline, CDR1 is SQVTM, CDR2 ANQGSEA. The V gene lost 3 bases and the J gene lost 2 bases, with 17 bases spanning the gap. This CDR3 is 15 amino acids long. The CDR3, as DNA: TGCAGCGTTGAGTGGCCTTCTATACCTCCCTACGAGCAGTACTTC. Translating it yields CSVEWPSIPPYEQYF.

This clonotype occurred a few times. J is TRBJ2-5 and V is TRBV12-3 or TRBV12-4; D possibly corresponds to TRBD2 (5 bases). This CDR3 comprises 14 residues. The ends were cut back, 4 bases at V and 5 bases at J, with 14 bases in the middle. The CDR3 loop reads CASSSNAGVETQYF. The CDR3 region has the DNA TGTGCCAGCAGTTCCAACGCCGGGGTCGAGACCCAGTACTTC.

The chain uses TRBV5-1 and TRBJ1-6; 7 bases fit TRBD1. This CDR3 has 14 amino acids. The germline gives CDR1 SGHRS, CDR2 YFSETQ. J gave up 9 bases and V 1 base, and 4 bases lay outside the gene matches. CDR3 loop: CASSLQGDGSPLHF. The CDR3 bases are TGCGCCAGCAGCTTGCAGGGGGACGGTTCACCCCTCCACTTT.

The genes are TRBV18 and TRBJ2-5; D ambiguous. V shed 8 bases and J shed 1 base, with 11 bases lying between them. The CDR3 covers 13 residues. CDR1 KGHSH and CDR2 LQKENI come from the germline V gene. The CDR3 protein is CASTRSSQETQYF. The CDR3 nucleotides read TGTGCCAGCACCCGGAGCAGCCAAGAGACCCAGTACTTC.

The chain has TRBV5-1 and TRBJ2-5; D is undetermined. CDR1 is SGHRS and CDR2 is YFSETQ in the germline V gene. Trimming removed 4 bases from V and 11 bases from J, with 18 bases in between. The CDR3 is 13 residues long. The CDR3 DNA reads TGCGCCAGCAGCCCGGGTGTTGACAATGAGCAGTACTTC. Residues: CASSPGVDNEQYF.

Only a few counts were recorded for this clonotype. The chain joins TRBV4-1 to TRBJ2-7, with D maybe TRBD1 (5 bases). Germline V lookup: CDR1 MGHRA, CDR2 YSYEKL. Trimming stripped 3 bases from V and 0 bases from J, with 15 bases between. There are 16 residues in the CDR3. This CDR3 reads CASSHTQGSSSYEQYF. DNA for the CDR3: TGCGCCAGCAGCCACACCCAGGGTTCGAGCTCCTACGAGCAGTACTTC.

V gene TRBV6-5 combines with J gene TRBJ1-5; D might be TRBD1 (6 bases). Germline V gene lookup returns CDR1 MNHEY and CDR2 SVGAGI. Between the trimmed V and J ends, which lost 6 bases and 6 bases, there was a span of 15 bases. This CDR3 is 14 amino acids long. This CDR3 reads CASSSGGPGQPQHF. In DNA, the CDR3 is TGTGCCAGCAGCTCCGGGGGGCCCGGTCAGCCCCAGCATTTT.

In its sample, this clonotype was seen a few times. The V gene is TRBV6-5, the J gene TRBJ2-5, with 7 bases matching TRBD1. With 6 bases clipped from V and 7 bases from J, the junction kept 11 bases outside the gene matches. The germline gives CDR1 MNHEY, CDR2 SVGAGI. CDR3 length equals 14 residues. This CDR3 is CASRPLGQRWTQYF. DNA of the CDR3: TGTGCCAGCAGACCCTTGGGACAGAGGTGGACCCAGTACTTC.

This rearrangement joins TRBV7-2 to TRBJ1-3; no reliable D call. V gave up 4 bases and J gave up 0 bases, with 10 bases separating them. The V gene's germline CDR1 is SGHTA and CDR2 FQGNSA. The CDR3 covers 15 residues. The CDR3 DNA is TGTGCCAGCAGCTCGGACCCCCACTCTGGAAACACCATATATTTT. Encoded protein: CASSSDPHSGNTIYF.

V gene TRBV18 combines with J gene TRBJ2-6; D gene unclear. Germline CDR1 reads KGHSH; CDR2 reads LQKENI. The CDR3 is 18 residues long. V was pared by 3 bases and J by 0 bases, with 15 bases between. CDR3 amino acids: CASSPFGVRPSGANVLTF. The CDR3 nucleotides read TGTGCCAGCTCACCGTTTGGGGTACGGCCCTCTGGGGCCAACGTCCTGACTTTC.

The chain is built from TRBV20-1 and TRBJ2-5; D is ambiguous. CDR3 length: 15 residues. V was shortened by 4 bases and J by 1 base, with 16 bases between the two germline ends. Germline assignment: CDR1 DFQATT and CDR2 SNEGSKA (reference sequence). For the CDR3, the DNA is TGCAGTGCTACATTCCTCGGACCGTTCCAAGAGACCCAGTACTTC. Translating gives CSATFLGPFQETQYF.

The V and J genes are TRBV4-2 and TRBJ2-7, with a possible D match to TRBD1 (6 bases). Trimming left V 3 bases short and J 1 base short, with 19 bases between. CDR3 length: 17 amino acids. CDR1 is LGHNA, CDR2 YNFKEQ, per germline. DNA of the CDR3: TGTGCCAGCAGCCATAGAGGCTCCGGGACACTGTCCTACGAGCAGTACTTC. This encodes CASSHRGSGTLSYEQYF.

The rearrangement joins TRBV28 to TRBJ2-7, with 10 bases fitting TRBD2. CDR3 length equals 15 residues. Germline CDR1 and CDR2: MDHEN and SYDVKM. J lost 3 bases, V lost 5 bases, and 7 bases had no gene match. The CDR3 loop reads CASSPPSGGHYEQYF. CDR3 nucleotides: TGTGCCAGCAGTCCCCCTAGCGGGGGCCACTACGAGCAGTACTTC.